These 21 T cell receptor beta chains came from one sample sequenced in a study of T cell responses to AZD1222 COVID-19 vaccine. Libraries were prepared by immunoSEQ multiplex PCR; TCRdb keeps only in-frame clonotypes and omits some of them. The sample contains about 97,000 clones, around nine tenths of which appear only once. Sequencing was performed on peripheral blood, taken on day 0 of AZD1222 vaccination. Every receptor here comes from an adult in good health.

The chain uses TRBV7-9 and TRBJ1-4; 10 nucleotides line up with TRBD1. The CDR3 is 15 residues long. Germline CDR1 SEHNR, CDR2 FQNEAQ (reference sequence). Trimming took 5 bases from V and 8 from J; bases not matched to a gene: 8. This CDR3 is CASSERQGAREKLFF. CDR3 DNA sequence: TGTGCCAGCAGCGAAAGACAGGGGGCAAGGGAAAAACTGTTTTTT.

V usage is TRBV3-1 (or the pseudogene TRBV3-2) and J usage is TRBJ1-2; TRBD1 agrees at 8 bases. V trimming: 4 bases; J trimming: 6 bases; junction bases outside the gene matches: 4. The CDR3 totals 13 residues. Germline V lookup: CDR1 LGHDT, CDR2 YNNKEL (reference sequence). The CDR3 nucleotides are TGTGCCAGCAGCCGGACAGGGACCCATGGCTACACCTTC. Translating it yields CASSRTGTHGYTF.

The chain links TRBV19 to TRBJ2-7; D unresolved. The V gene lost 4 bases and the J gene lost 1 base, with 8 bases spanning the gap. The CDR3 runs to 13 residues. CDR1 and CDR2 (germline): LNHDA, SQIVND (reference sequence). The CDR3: CASSSRQSYEQYF. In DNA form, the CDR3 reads TGTGCCAGTAGTAGCCGGCAGTCCTACGAGCAGTACTTC. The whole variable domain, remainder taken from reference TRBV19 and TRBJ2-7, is DGGITQSPKYLFRKEGQNVTLSCEQNLNHDAMYWYRQDPGQGLRLIYYSQIVNDFQKGDIAEGYSVSREKKESFPLTVTSAQKNPTAFYLCASSSRQSYEQYFGPGTRLTVT.

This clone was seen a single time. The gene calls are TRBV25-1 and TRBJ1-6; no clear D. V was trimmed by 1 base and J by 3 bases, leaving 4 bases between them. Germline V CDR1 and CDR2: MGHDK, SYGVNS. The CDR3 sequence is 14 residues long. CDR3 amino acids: CASSESIYNSPLHF. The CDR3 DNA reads TGTGCCAGCAGTGAATCGATCTATAATTCACCCCTCCACTTT.

In DNA, the CDR3 is TGTGCCTGGACCCCATCCCAAGAGACCCAGTACTTC. Its protein product is CAWTPSQETQYF. This rearrangement joins TRBV30 to TRBJ2-5; D is uncertain. CDR3 length equals 12 residues. Per germline, CDR1 GTSNPN and CDR2 SVGIG (reference sequence). Trimming removed 4 bases from V and 1 base from J, with 7 bases in between.

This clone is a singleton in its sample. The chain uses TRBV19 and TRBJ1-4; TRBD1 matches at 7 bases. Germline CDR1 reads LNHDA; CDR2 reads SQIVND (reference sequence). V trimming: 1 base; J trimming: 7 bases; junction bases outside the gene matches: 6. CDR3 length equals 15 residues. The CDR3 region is CASSIAGGSAEKLFF. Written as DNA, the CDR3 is TGTGCCAGTAGTATAGCAGGGGGATCGGCTGAAAAACTGTTTTTT.

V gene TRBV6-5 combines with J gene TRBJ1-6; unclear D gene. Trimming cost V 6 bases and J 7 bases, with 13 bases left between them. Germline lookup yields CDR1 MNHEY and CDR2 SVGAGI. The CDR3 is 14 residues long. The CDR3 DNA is TGTGCCAGCAGCCCCGACGGAGGCAATTCACCCCTCCACTTT. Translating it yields CASSPDGGNSPLHF.

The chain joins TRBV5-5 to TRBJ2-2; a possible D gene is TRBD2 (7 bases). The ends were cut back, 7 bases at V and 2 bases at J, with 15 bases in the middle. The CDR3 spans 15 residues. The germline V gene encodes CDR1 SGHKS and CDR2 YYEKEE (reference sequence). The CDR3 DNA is TGTGCCAGCCGACCTGGGGGGGCCAACACCGGGGAGCTGTTTTTT. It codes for CASRPGGANTGELFF.

The CDR3 DNA is TGCGCCAGCAGTGTAGGGGTCACCGGGGAGCTGTTTTTT. As protein: CASSVGVTGELFF. This sequence joins TRBV10-1 and TRBJ2-2; D is perhaps TRBD1 (5 bases). CDR1 is WNHNN, CDR2 SYGVQD, per germline (reference sequence). V gave up 4 bases and J gave up 4 bases, with 7 bases separating them. The CDR3 spans 13 residues.

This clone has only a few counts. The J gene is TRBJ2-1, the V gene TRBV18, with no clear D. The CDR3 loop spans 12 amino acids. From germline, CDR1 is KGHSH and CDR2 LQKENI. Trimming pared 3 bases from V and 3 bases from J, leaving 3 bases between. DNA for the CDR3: TGTGCCAGCTCACCGGGCTACAATGAGCAGTTCTTC. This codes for CASSPGYNEQFF.

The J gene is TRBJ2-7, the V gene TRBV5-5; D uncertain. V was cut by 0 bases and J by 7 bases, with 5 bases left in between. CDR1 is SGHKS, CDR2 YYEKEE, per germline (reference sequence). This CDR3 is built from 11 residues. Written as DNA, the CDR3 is TGTGCCAGCAGCTTGGTAAGGGAGCAGTACTTC. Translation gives CASSLVREQYF. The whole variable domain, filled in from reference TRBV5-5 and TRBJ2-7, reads DAGVTQSPTHLIKTRGQQVTLRCSPISGHKSVSWYQQVLGQGPQFIFQYYEKEERGRGNFPDRFSARQFPNYSSELNVNALLLGDSALYLCASSLVREQYFGPGTRLTVT.

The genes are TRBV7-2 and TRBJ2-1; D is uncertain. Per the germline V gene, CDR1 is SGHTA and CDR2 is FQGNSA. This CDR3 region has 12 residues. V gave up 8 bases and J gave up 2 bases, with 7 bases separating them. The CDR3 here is CASVTAYNEQFF. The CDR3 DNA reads TGTGCCAGCGTGACTGCCTACAATGAGCAGTTCTTC.

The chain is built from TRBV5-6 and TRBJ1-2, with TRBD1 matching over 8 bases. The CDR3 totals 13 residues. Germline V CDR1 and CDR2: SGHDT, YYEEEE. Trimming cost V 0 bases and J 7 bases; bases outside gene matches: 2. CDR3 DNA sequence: TGTGCCAGCAGCTTGGGGACAGGGTCTGGCTACACCTTC. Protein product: CASSLGTGSGYTF.

CDR3 sequence (DNA): TGCGCCAGCAGCTTTAGCGGTGAAGACTATGGCTACACCTTC. This translates into CASSFSGEDYGYTF. This chain links TRBV5-1 with TRBJ1-2; D gene uncertain. This CDR3 contains 14 residues. V lost 2 bases and J lost 3, with 11 bases in between. Germline CDR1 reads SGHRS; CDR2 reads YFSETQ.

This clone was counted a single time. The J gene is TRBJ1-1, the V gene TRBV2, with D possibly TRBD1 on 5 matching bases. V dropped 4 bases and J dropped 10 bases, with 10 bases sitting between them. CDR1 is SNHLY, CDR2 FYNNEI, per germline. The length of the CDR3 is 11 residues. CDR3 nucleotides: TGTGCCAGCAGTGCTCGGGGGAGAGCTTTCTTT. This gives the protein CASSARGRAFF.

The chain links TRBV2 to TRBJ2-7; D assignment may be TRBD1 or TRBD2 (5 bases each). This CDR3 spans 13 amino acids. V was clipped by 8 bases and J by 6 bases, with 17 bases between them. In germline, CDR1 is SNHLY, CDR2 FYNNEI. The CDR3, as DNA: TGTGCCAGCGGGACCCATTATACCCCCGAGCAGTACTTC. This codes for CASGTHYTPEQYF. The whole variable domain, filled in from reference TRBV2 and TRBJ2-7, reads EPEVTQTPSHQVTQMGQEVILRCVPISNHLYFYWYRQILGQKVEFLVSFYNNEISEKSEIFDDQFSVERPDGSNFTLKIRSTKLEDSAMYFCASGTHYTPEQYFGPGTRLTVT.

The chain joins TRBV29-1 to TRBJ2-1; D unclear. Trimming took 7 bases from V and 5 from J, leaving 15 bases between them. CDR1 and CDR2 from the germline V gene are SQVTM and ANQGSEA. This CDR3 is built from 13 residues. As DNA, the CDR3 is TGCAGCGCACACCTCGGGCTTGACAATGAGCAGTTCTTC. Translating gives CSAHLGLDNEQFF.

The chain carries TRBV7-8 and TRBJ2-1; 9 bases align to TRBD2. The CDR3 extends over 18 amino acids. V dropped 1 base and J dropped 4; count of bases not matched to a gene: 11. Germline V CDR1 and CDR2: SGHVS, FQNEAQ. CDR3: CASSLVNRFAGGYNEQFF. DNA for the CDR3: TGTGCCAGCAGCTTAGTCAATCGCTTTGCGGGGGGGTACAATGAGCAGTTCTTC. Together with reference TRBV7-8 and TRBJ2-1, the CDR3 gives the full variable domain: GAGVSQSPRYKVAKRGQDVALRCDPISGHVSLFWYQQALGQGPEFLTYFQNEAQLDKSGLPSDRFFAERPEGSVSTLKIQRTQQEDSAVYLCASSLVNRFAGGYNEQFFGPGTRLTVL.

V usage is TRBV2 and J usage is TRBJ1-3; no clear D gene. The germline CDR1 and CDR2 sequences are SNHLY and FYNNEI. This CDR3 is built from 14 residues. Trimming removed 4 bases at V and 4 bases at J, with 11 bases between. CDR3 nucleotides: TGTGCCAGCAGTGCCGGGGTCTTCGGAAACACCATATATTTT. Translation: CASSAGVFGNTIYF.

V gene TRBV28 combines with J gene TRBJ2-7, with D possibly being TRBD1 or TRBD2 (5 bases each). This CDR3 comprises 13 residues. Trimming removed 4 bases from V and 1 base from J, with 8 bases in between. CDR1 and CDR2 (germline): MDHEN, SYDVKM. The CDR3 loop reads CASSSGGSYEQYF. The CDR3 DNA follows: TGTGCCAGCAGTTCTGGGGGATCCTACGAGCAGTACTTC.

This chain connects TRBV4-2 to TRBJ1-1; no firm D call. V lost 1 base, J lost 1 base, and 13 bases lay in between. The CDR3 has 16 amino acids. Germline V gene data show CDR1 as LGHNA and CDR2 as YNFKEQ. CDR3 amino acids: CASSQVPFQKNTEAFF. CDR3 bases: TGTGCCAGCAGCCAAGTCCCCTTTCAGAAGAACACTGAAGCTTTCTTT.